This TCR beta chain was recovered during a study of metastatic and nonmetastatic thyroid tumors. Using MiXCR, TCRdb reanalyzed the PCR reads. This table has about 25,000 clones, roughly an eighth appearing once. Thyroid surgery had not been preceded by any treatment in any patient. CDR1 is SEHNR and CDR2 is FQNEAQ in the germline V gene (reference sequence). The CDR3 has 14 residues. V dropped 6 bases and J dropped 2; count of bases not matched to a gene: 7. This clone was detected many times. The clonotype was recovered from a female donor with papillary thyroid cancer or a benign thyroid nodule (not recorded which). Some clones in this sample may be carry-over from other donors' samples. The chain uses TRBV7-9 and TRBJ2-7; 7 positions agree with TRBD2. The material sequenced was blood. The CDR3 sequence: CASSKSGEAYEQYF. The DNA of the CDR3 is TGTGCCAGCAGTAAGAGCGGGGAAGCCTACGAGCAGTACTTC.